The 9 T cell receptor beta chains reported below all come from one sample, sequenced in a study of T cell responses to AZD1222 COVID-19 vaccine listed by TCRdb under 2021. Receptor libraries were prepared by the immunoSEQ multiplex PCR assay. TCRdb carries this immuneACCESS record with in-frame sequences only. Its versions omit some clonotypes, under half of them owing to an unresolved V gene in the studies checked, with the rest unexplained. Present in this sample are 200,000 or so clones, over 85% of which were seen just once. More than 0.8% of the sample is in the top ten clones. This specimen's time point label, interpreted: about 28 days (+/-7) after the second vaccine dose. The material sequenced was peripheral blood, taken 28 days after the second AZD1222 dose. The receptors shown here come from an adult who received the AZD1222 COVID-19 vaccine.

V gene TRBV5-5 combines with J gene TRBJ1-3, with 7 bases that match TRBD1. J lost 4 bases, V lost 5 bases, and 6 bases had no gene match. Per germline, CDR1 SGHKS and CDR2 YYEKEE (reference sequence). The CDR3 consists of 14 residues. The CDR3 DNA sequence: TGTGCCAGCAGGAATCGGGGACAGGGAAACACCATATATTTT. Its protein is CASRNRGQGNTIYF. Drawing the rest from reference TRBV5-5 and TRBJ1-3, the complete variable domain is DAGVTQSPTHLIKTRGQQVTLRCSPISGHKSVSWYQQVLGQGPQFIFQYYEKEERGRGNFPDRFSARQFPNYSSELNVNALLLGDSALYLCASRNRGQGNTIYFGEGSWLTVV.

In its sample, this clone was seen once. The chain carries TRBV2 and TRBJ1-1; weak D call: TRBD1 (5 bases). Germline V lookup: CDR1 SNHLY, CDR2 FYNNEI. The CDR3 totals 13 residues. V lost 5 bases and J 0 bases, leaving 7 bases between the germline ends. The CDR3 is CASSKGLNTEAFF. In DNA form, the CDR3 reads TGTGCCAGCAGTAAGGGGTTGAACACTGAAGCTTTCTTT.

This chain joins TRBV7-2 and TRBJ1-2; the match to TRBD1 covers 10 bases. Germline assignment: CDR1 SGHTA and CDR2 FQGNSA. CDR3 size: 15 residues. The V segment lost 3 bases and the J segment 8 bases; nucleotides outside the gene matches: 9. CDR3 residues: CASSFGTGDSRGYTF. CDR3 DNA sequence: TGTGCCAGCAGCTTCGGGACAGGGGATAGCCGCGGCTACACCTTC.

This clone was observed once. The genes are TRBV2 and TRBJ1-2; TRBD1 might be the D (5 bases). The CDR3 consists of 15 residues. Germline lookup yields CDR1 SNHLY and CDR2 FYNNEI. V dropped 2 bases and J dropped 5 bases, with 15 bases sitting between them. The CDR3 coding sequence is TGTGCCAGCAGTGAACGATTGAGGGGCGTTTATGGCTACACCTTC. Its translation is CASSERLRGVYGYTF.

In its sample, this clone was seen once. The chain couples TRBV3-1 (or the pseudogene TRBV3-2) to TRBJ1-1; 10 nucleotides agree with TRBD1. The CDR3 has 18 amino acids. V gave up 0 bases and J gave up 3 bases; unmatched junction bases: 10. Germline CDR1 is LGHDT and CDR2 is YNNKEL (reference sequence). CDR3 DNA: TGTGCCAGCAGCCAAGATTTCGACAGGGGGCAATGGGACACTGAAGCTTTCTTT. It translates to CASSQDFDRGQWDTEAFF.

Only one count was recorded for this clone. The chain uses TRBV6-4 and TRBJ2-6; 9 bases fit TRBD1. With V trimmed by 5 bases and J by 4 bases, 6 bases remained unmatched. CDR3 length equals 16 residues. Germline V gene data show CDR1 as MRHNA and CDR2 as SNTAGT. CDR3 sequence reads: CASSTGTGTGANVLTF. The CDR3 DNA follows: TGTGCCAGCAGTACCGGGACAGGGACCGGGGCCAACGTCCTGACTTTC.

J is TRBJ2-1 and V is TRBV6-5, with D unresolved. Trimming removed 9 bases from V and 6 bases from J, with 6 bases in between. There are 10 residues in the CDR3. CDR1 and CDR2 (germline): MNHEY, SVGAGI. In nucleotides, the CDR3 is TGTGCCAGTCGGAGCAATGAGCAGTTCTTC. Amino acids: CASRSNEQFF.

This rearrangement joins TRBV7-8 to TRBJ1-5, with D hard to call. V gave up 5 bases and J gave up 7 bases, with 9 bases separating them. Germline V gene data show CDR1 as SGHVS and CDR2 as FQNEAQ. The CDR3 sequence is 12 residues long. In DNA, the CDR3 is TGTGCCAGCAGCCTCAAAGGGCAGCCCCAGCATTTT. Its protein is CASSLKGQPQHF.

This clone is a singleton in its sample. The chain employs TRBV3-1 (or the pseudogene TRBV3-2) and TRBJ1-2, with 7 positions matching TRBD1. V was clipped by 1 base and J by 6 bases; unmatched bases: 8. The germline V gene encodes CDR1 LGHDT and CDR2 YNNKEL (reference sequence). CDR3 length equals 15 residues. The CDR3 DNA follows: TGTGCCAGCAGCCAAGGCCCACAGGGGAGCGATGGCTACACCTTC. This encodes CASSQGPQGSDGYTF.